This T cell receptor (beta chain) was sequenced for a study of T cell clones after liver transplantation. Clones were read by immunoSEQ multiplex PCR, and TCRdb kept only the in-frame ones, dropping some. The data hold approximately 51,000 clones, with 55% to 85% observed a single time. Trimming removed 7 bases from V and 3 bases from J, with 12 bases in between. The length of the CDR3 is 14 residues. Germline V gives CDR1 LNHDA, CDR2 SQIVND (reference sequence). Unstimulated PBMCs were sorted into CD3+CD4+ and CD3+CD8+ populations. The genes are TRBV19 and TRBJ2-2; no definite D call. This material consisted of CD4+ T cells from blood, taken around 54 months after liver transplant. This TCR derives from a human patient who received a liver transplant. Certain T cells may be donor cells from the graft. The CDR3 region is CASKEQLDTGELFF. The CDR3 nucleotides are TGTGCCAGTAAAGAACAGTTGGACACCGGGGAGCTGTTTTTT.